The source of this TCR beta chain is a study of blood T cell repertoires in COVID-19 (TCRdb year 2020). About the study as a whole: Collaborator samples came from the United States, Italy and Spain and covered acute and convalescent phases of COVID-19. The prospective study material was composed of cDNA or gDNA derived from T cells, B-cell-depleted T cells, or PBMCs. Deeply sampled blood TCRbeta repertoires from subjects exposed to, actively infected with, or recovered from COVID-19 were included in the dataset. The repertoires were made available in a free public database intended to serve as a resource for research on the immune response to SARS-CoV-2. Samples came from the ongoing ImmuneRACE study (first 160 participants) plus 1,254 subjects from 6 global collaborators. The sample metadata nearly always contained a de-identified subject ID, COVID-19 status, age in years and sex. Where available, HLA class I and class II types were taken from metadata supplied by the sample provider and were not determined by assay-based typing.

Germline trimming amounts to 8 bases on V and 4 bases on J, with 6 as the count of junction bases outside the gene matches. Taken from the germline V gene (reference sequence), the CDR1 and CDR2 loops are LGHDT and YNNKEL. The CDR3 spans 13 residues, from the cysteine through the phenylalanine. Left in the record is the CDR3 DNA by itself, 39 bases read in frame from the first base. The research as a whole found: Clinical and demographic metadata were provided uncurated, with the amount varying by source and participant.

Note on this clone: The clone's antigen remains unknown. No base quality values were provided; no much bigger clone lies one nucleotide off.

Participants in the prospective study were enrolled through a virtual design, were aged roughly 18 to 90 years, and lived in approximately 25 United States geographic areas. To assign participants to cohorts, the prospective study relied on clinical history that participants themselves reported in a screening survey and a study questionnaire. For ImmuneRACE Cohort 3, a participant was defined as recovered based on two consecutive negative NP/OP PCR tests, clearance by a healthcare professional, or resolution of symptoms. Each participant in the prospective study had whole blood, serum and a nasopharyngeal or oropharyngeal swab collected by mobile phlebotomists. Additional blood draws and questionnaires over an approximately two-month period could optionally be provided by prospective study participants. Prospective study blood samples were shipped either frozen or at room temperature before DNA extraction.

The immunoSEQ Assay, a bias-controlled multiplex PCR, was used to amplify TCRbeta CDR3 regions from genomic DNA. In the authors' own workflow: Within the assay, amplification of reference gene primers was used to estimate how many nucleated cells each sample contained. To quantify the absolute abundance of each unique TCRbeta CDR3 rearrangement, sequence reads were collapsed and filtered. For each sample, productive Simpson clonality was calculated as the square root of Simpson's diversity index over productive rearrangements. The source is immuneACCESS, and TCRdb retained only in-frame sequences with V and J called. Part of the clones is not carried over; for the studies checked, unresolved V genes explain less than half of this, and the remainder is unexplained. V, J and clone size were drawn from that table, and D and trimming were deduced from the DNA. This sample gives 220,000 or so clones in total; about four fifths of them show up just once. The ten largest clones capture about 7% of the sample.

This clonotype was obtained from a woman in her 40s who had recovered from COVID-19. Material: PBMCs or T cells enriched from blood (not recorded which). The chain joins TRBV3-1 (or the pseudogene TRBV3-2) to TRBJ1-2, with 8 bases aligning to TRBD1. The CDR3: CASAGGGGYGYTF. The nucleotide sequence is TGTGCCAGCGCAGGGGGCGGAGGCTATGGCTACACCTTC.